Each of the 21 T cell receptor beta chains below was sequenced from the same sample in a study of blood T cell repertoires in COVID-19. Assay: immunoSEQ multiplex PCR; the TCRdb copy retains only in-frame clones and omits some. The data hold some 75,000 clones, with roughly 76% observed a single time. Sequencing was carried out using peripheral blood. Source of these receptors: a woman at least 80 years old with active or convalescent COVID-19.

J is TRBJ2-7 and V is TRBV28; weak D call: TRBD1 (6 bases). Trimming took 6 bases from V and 4 from J, leaving 10 bases between them. This CDR3 comprises 12 residues. Germline assignment: CDR1 MDHEN and CDR2 SYDVKM. CDR3 sequence reads: CASRDSTYEQYF. The CDR3 coding sequence is TGTGCCAGCAGGGACAGTACGTACGAGCAGTACTTC.

This chain uses TRBV5-1 with TRBJ1-4; D not certain. The V gene's germline CDR1 is SGHRS and CDR2 YFSETQ. The CDR3 extends over 13 amino acids. V was pared by 0 bases and J by 4 bases, with 4 bases between. CDR3 bases: TGCGCCAGCAGCTTGGACAGTAATGAAAAACTGTTTTTT. The encoded protein is CASSLDSNEKLFF.

The CDR3 loop reads CASSTDMEPRGQYF. The DNA for the CDR3 is TGTGCCAGCAGTACCGATATGGAACCCCGGGGCCAGTACTTC. The chain has TRBV27 and TRBJ2-5, with a tentative D call TRBD2 (5 bases). V was shortened by 5 bases and J by 10 bases, with 20 bases between the two germline ends. Per germline, CDR1 MNHEY and CDR2 SMNVEV (reference sequence). CDR3 length: 14 amino acids.

This clone was counted between two and nine times. The chain is built from TRBV7-2 and TRBJ1-5; a possible D gene is TRBD1 (5 bases). Trimming stripped 1 base from V and 0 bases from J, with 7 bases between. Germline loops: CDR1 SGHTA, CDR2 FQGNSA. CDR3 length equals 15 residues. CDR3 sequence (DNA): TGTGCCAGCAGCTTAGGCAGGGCTAGCAATCAGCCCCAGCATTTT. Its protein is CASSLGRASNQPQHF.

The sample holds a few counts of this clone. The chain employs TRBV7-2 and TRBJ2-3, with 10 nucleotides matching TRBD1. Germline V gene lookup returns CDR1 SGHTA and CDR2 FQGNSA. Trimming removed 6 bases from V and 2 bases from J; junction bases left unmatched: 5. The CDR3 consists of 15 residues. DNA of the CDR3: TGTGCCAGCAGTCCCGGGACAGGGGACACAGATACGCAGTATTTT. This encodes CASSPGTGDTDTQYF.

The rearrangement joins TRBV3-1 (or the pseudogene TRBV3-2) to TRBJ2-4; 7 bases match TRBD2. The J segment lost 3 bases and the V segment lost 3 bases, leaving 5 bases of the junction unmatched. The CDR3 has 15 residues. CDR1 and CDR2 from the germline V gene are LGHDT and YNNKEL (reference sequence). CDR3 DNA: TGTGCCAGCAGCCATTCGCCGGGGGGCAAAAACATTCAGTACTTC. As protein: CASSHSPGGKNIQYF.

This sequence joins TRBV5-8 and TRBJ1-5; D is uncertain. CDR3 length: 15 amino acids. Germline lookup yields CDR1 SGHTS and CDR2 YDEGEE. The V end was cut by 3 bases, the J end by 0 bases, with 10 bases between. CDR3 loop: CASSSATLSNQPQHF. The CDR3 DNA reads TGTGCCAGCAGCTCGGCGACACTTAGCAATCAGCCCCAGCATTTT.

This clone was seen only a few times. The J gene is TRBJ2-3, the V gene TRBV7-2; D is uncertain. V was trimmed by 1 base and J by 4 bases, leaving 6 bases between them. This CDR3 has 13 amino acids. The germline V gene has CDR1 SGHTA and CDR2 FQGNSA. The CDR3 sequence: CASSLGLADTQYF. The CDR3 DNA sequence: TGTGCCAGCAGCTTAGGACTTGCAGATACGCAGTATTTT.

The rearrangement uses TRBV29-1 and TRBJ2-2; weak D call: TRBD1 (6 bases). V was pared by 6 bases and J by 2 bases, with 10 bases between. CDR1 is SQVTM and CDR2 is ANQGSEA in the germline V gene. The CDR3 contains 13 residues. The CDR3 region is CSVRDTNTGELFF. The CDR3 DNA reads as TGCAGCGTCCGGGACACTAACACCGGGGAGCTGTTTTTT.

The chain employs TRBV27 and TRBJ1-2, with 8 bases identical to TRBD1. V was clipped by 6 bases and J by 8 bases; unmatched bases: 5. Germline CDR1 and CDR2: MNHEY and SMNVEV (reference sequence). The CDR3 has 12 residues. CDR3 sequence (DNA): TGTGCCAGCAGCCGGACAGGGAACGGCTACACCTTC. Amino acids: CASSRTGNGYTF.

This chain links TRBV11-2 with TRBJ1-1, with 9 bases lining up with TRBD1. Germline V gene sequence: CDR1 SGHAT, CDR2 FQNNGV. J was trimmed by 3 bases and V by 1 base; bases with no gene match: 6. CDR3 length: 16 amino acids. In DNA, the CDR3 is TGTGCCAGCAGCTTAGGAAAGGGACAGGGTTACACTGAAGCTTTCTTT. Its translation: CASSLGKGQGYTEAFF.

V usage is TRBV2 and J usage is TRBJ1-5, with 7 bases matching TRBD1. Losses at the gene ends were 1 base for V and 7 bases for J; bases not matched to a gene: 7. Germline V CDR1 and CDR2: SNHLY, FYNNEI. The CDR3 consists of 15 residues. The CDR3 nucleotides are TGTGCCAGCAGTGAAGGACAGGGAGTGACGCAGCCCCAGCATTTT. Protein product: CASSEGQGVTQPQHF.

V is TRBV5-6 and J is TRBJ1-2, with D unclear. The CDR3 is made up of 13 amino acids. Germline CDR1 reads SGHDT; CDR2 reads YYEEEE. Trimming pared 0 bases from V and 5 bases from J, leaving 8 bases between. CDR3 residues: CASSLGRNYGYTF. CDR3 DNA sequence: TGTGCCAGCAGCTTGGGGAGAAATTATGGCTACACCTTC. The full variable domain, its missing parts supplied by reference TRBV5-6 and TRBJ1-2, is DAGVTQSPTHLIKTRGQQVTLRCSPKSGHDTVSWYQQALGQGPQFIFQYYEEEERQRGNFPDRFSGHQFPNYSSELNVNALLLGDSALYLCASSLGRNYGYTFGSGTRLTVV.

This clone was recorded once. This rearrangement joins TRBV6-6 to TRBJ2-1; TRBD1 agrees at 8 bases. CDR3 length: 15 residues. J lost 0 bases, V lost 6 bases, and 4 bases had no gene match. CDR1 and CDR2 (germline): MNHNY, SVGAGI (reference sequence). The CDR3 reads CASSDRGSSYNEQFF. The CDR3 bases are TGTGCCAGCAGCGACAGGGGTAGCTCCTACAATGAGCAGTTCTTC.

The rearrangement uses TRBV7-2 and TRBJ1-6, with D perhaps TRBD1 (5 bases). The germline V gene encodes CDR1 SGHTA and CDR2 FQGNSA. The germline V and J ends were trimmed by 1 base and 9 bases, with 10 bases remaining between them. The CDR3 length is 14 residues. As DNA, the CDR3 is TGTGCCAGCAGCTTAGATGGGGGGGGTTCACCCCTCCACTTT. Translating it yields CASSLDGGGSPLHF.

The chain recombines TRBV11-2 with TRBJ2-1; 8 nucleotides agree with TRBD2. The CDR3 is 14 amino acids. Germline V lookup: CDR1 SGHAT, CDR2 FQNNGV. The ends lost 1 base at V and 8 bases at J; junction bases unmatched: 4. The CDR3 sequence is CASSLGSGADEQFF. The CDR3 nucleotides are TGTGCCAGCAGCTTAGGTAGCGGGGCCGATGAGCAGTTCTTC.

This chain uses TRBV5-1 with TRBJ2-5; 13 positions agree with TRBD2. The J segment lost 5 bases and the V segment lost 4 bases, leaving 5 bases of the junction unmatched. Germline CDR1 reads SGHRS; CDR2 reads YFSETQ. The length of the CDR3 is 15 residues. This chain's CDR3 is CASSPTSGGHETQYF. The CDR3 region has the DNA TGCGCCAGCAGCCCGACTAGCGGGGGGCACGAGACCCAGTACTTC. Filled out from reference TRBV5-1 and TRBJ2-5, the complete variable domain reads KAGVTQTPRYLIKTRGQQVTLSCSPISGHRSVSWYQQTPGQGLQFLFEYFSETQRNKGNFPGRFSGRQFSNSRSEMNVSTLELGDSALYLCASSPTSGGHETQYFGPGTRLLVL.

The V gene is TRBV18, the J gene TRBJ2-3, with 7 bases that match TRBD1. CDR1 and CDR2 from the germline V gene are KGHSH and LQKENI. The V and J ends lost 3 bases and 5 bases, in that order; junction bases with no gene match: 5. The CDR3 runs 14 residues. CDR3 DNA: TGTGCCAGCTCACCGACAGGGTCGAGAGATACGCAGTATTTT. This encodes CASSPTGSRDTQYF.

This clone was detected only a few times. The chain joins TRBV7-2 to TRBJ1-2; the D is unclear. The CDR3 extends over 14 amino acids. The germline V gene has CDR1 SGHTA and CDR2 FQGNSA. Between the trimmed V and J ends, which lost 3 bases and 2 bases, there was a span of 10 bases. CDR3: CASSFSTENYGYTF. The DNA of the CDR3 is TGTGCCAGCAGCTTCTCGACTGAGAACTATGGCTACACCTTC.

The rearrangement links TRBV7-2 to TRBJ2-2; TRBD2 aligns across 10 bases. The CDR3 runs 18 residues. J was trimmed by 3 bases and V by 0 bases; bases with no gene match: 7. Germline loops: CDR1 SGHTA, CDR2 FQGNSA. The CDR3: CASSLAPSGGRYTGELFF. CDR3 DNA: TGTGCCAGCAGCTTAGCACCTAGCGGGGGACGGTACACCGGGGAGCTGTTTTTT.

This clone is a singleton in its sample. The chain couples TRBV7-2 to TRBJ2-7, with 12 nucleotides matching TRBD1. The CDR3 runs to 17 residues. With V trimmed by 2 bases and J by 7 bases, 12 bases remained unmatched. CDR1 SGHTA and CDR2 FQGNSA come from the germline V gene. The CDR3 reads CASSLFGLGQGAREQYF. The CDR3 DNA reads as TGTGCCAGCAGCTTATTTGGCTTGGGACAGGGGGCGCGAGAGCAGTACTTC.